One sample yielded the 6 T cell receptor beta chains listed below, sequenced in a study of PD-L1 blockade in urothelial cancer. The method was immunoSEQ multiplex PCR; TCRdb's version includes in-frame clones alone and lacks a portion of them. Among roughly 51,000 clones listed, 79% were seen once. Sample time point: pretreatment peripheral blood. This specimen consisted of PBMCs, obtained around atezolizumab (anti-PD-L1) treatment. The receptors originated from a man in his 70s with urothelial cancer.

The rearrangement joins TRBV23-1 to TRBJ2-7, with a tentative D call TRBD2 (6 bases). TRBV23-1 is known as an ORF, though its function is uncertain. The CDR3 extends over 14 amino acids. V was shortened by 4 bases and J by 4 bases, with 14 bases between the two germline ends. The CDR3 sequence is CASSLTLADYEQYF. The CDR3 DNA reads TGCGCCAGCAGTCTTACCTTAGCGGATTACGAGCAGTACTTC.

The V call is TRBV10-3, the J call TRBJ1-5; D may be TRBD1 (6 bases). Trimming removed 0 bases at V and 3 bases at J, with 9 bases between. The CDR3 is 15 amino acids. In germline, CDR1 is ENHRY, CDR2 SYGVKD. Here the CDR3 reads CAISESTGINQPQHF. The CDR3 DNA reads as TGTGCCATCAGTGAGTCGACAGGTATCAATCAGCCCCAGCATTTT.

The chain is built from TRBV18 and TRBJ1-3, with 7 bases fitting TRBD1. Germline V gene data show CDR1 as KGHSH and CDR2 as LQKENI. V lost 3 bases and J lost 4; bases outside the gene matches: 6. CDR3 length equals 15 residues. Written as DNA, the CDR3 is TGTGCCAGCTCACCCCTACAGGGGTCCGGAAACACCATATATTTT. As protein: CASSPLQGSGNTIYF.

The chain employs TRBV7-9 and TRBJ2-1; no clear D. Trimming removed 4 bases from V and 14 bases from J, with 3 bases in between. CDR1 and CDR2 (germline): SEHNR, FQNEAQ (reference sequence). This CDR3 contains 8 residues. Here the CDR3 reads CASSSEFF. The CDR3 DNA sequence: TGTGCCAGCAGCTCTGAGTTCTTC.

The rearrangement links TRBV4-2 to TRBJ2-1; D may be TRBD1 (6 bases). Trimming pared 2 bases from V and 1 base from J, leaving 18 bases between. Per the germline V gene, CDR1 is LGHNA and CDR2 is YNFKEQ. The CDR3 extends over 18 amino acids. CDR3 amino acids: CASSQRQGSGISYNEQFF. The CDR3 DNA reads as TGTGCCAGCAGCCAAAGGCAGGGGTCGGGGATTTCCTACAATGAGCAGTTCTTC.

The CDR3 protein is CAWSVGTGGPTDTQYF. The CDR3 nucleotides read TGTGCCTGGAGTGTGGGGACAGGGGGCCCCACAGATACGCAGTATTTT. The chain uses TRBV30 and TRBJ2-3; 12 bases are shared with TRBD1. Per germline, CDR1 GTSNPN and CDR2 SVGIG (reference sequence). V lost 0 bases, J lost 2 bases, and 3 bases stayed unmatched. This CDR3 contains 16 residues.